The T cell receptor (beta chain) under discussion was sequenced for a study of response to subunit inactivated influenza vaccine. Study results and caveats: Few additional T cells are recruited per seasonal influenza vaccination, authors suggested.

TCRdb reprocessed the RT-PCR reads with MiXCR, giving one entry per CDR3 protein. Among more than 700,000 distinct CDR3 sequences listed, around 21% were seen once. The sample holds a few counts of this clonotype. As yet, its antigen is unknown. The receptor comes from a man aged 50 to 60 who received an inactivated influenza vaccine. The sequencing here drew on PBMCs from blood, taken 5 days after vaccination.

In DNA form, the CDR3 reads TGCGCCAGCAGTCCGGACGGGGGAAGGATCCAGCCCCAGCATTTT. This translates into CASSPDGGRIQPQHF. The rearrangement uses TRBV5-1 and TRBJ1-5; weak D call: TRBD1 (5 bases). V was shortened by 5 bases and J by 7 bases, with 19 bases between the two germline ends. CDR1 is SGHRS and CDR2 is YFSETQ in the germline V gene. The CDR3 has 15 residues. Full variable domain (missing parts from reference TRBV5-1 and TRBJ1-5): KAGVTQTPRYLIKTRGQQVTLSCSPISGHRSVSWYQQTPGQGLQFLFEYFSETQRNKGNFPGRFSGRQFSNSRSEMNVSTLELGDSALYLCASSPDGGRIQPQHFGDGTRLSIL.